What follows are 32 T cell receptor beta chains derived from one specimen sequenced in a study of blood T cells in healthy people across ages. PCR was performed a second time for 7 to 11 cycles using a sample-barcoded 5' primer and a J-beta primer mix. MiXCR, run by TCRdb on the 5' RACE reads, gives a single entry per CDR3 protein. The data show about 800,000 distinct CDR3 sequences, with over 45% seen just once and roughly 22% held by the top ten. Sequenced sample: blood. The receptors come from a man aged 30-40 years in good health.

Concerning this clonotype: One base away lies a much larger clone, so this may be a sequencing read error. The chain is built from TRBV20-1 and TRBJ2-7; D gene unclear. Germline V gene sequence: CDR1 DFQATT, CDR2 SNEGSKA (reference sequence). V dropped 1 base and J dropped 7 bases, with 8 bases sitting between them. CDR3 length equals 11 residues. CDR3 region: CSARVPVEQYF. The CDR3 DNA follows: TGCAGTGCTAGAGTCCCCGTTGAGCAGTACTTC.

The chain joins TRBV11-2 to TRBJ2-5, with 14 nucleotides matching TRBD2. The CDR3 extends over 17 amino acids. Per the germline V gene, CDR1 is SGHAT and CDR2 is FQNNGV. Trimming removed 4 bases from V and 2 bases from J; junction bases left unmatched: 6. This CDR3 reads CASSSRLAGGDQETQYF. CDR3 nucleotides: TGTGCCAGCAGCTCTCGACTAGCGGGAGGGGATCAAGAGACCCAGTACTTC.

Comments on this clonotype: One junction end disagrees with the germline gene, perhaps due to a read error. The rearrangement links TRBV27 to TRBJ2-7; TRBD1 aligns across 7 bases. Germline CDR1 is MNHEY and CDR2 is SMNVEV (reference sequence). The length of the CDR3 is 14 residues. The CDR3 DNA sequence: TGTGCCAGCAGTGTATCCGGGACAGCCTACGAGCAGTACTTC. Translating gives CASSVSGTAYEQYF.

The chain links TRBV15 to TRBJ2-1; TRBD1 agrees at 11 bases. V shed 7 bases, J shed 4 bases, and the junction held 3 bases outside the gene matches. This CDR3 has 14 residues. Germline CDR1 and CDR2: LNHNV and YYDKDF (reference sequence). The CDR3 region has the DNA TGTGCCACCAAAGGACAGGGGGCATACAATGAGCAGTTCTTC. Translated: CATKGQGAYNEQFF.

The V call is TRBV6-5, the J call TRBJ1-1, with TRBD1 as a possible D gene (5 bases). The CDR3 consists of 15 residues. Trimming cost V 0 bases and J 1 base, with 9 bases left between them. Germline-derived CDR1 and CDR2 are MNHEY and SVGAGI. DNA for the CDR3: TGTGCCAGCAGTTACTCGACCAGGGCGAACACTGAAGCTTTCTTT. Translated, it gives CASSYSTRANTEAFF.

This clonotype was detected only a few times. The chain is built from TRBV4-2 and TRBJ2-4, with D perhaps matching TRBD2 (5 bases). Germline values: CDR1 LGHNA, CDR2 YNFKEQ. CDR3 length: 13 amino acids. The germline V and J ends were trimmed by 5 bases and 15 bases, with 20 bases remaining between them. For the CDR3, the DNA is TGTGCCAGCAGCGTTACGACCGGGGAATTGGGGTACTTC. Amino acids: CASSVTTGELGYF.

The chain joins TRBV7-8 to TRBJ2-4; D unclear. Germline assignment: CDR1 SGHVS and CDR2 FQNEAQ. The V end was cut by 1 base, the J end by 1 base, with 14 bases between. There are 17 residues in the CDR3. The CDR3: CASSLEGWAGAKNIQYF. The CDR3 coding sequence is TGTGCCAGCAGCTTAGAAGGGTGGGCTGGCGCCAAAAACATTCAGTACTTC.

The chain's CDR3 is CATSRDKQGANVLTF. In DNA form, the CDR3 reads TGTGCCACCAGCAGAGATAAACAGGGGGCCAACGTCCTGACTTTC. The chain uses TRBV15 and TRBJ2-6; D is unresolved. CDR1 is LNHNV and CDR2 is YYDKDF in the germline V gene (reference sequence). The V and J ends lost 0 bases and 4 bases respectively, with 7 bases between them. The CDR3 runs 15 residues. Together with reference TRBV15 and TRBJ2-6, the CDR3 gives the full variable domain: DAMVIQNPRYQVTQFGKPVTLSCSQTLNHNVMYWYQQKSSQAPKLLFHYYDKDFNNEADTPDNFQSRRPNTSFCFLDIRSPGLGDTAMYLCATSRDKQGANVLTFGAGSRLTVL.

The V call is TRBV5-6, the J call TRBJ2-6; the D is unclear. CDR1 SGHDT and CDR2 YYEEEE come from the germline V gene. Deletions cut 1 base from V and 2 bases from J, with 10 bases between. This CDR3 has 16 amino acids. In nucleotides, the CDR3 is TGTGCCAGCAGCTTGCCCCCCTTGGCTGGGGCCAACGTCCTGACTTTC. Encoded protein: CASSLPPLAGANVLTF.

This chain joins TRBV7-2 and TRBJ1-1; no definite D call. V lost 1 base to trimming and J lost 0 bases, with 6 bases between them. The CDR3 spans 14 residues. The germline CDR1 and CDR2 sequences are SGHTA and FQGNSA. CDR3: CASSLVALNTEAFF. In nucleotides, the CDR3 is TGTGCCAGCAGCTTAGTGGCATTGAACACTGAAGCTTTCTTT.

The genes are TRBV4-2 and TRBJ2-2; possibly TRBD1 or TRBD2 for D (7 bases each). The V gene lost 4 bases and the J gene lost 7 bases, with 25 bases spanning the gap. The length of the CDR3 is 18 residues. Germline V CDR1 and CDR2: LGHNA, YNFKEQ. Here the CDR3 reads CASSRDQGEGIAYGELFF. CDR3 in DNA: TGTGCCAGCAGCCGAGACCAGGGGGAGGGAATTGCTTACGGGGAGCTGTTTTTT.

This chain connects TRBV10-3 to TRBJ1-1; no clear D. Germline CDR1 and CDR2: ENHRY and SYGVKD. Trimming pared 3 bases from V and 0 bases from J, leaving 11 bases between. CDR3 size: 15 residues. The CDR3 region has the DNA TGTGCCATCAGTGACCCGTGGGCTATGAACACTGAAGCTTTCTTT. Translating it yields CAISDPWAMNTEAFF.

This clonotype has just a few counts. V gene TRBV7-7 combines with J gene TRBJ2-5; D tentatively fits TRBD1 or TRBD2 (6 bases each). The CDR3 runs 14 residues. Trimming stripped 5 bases from V and 4 bases from J, with 14 bases between. Per germline, CDR1 SSHAT and CDR2 FNYEAQ (reference sequence). The CDR3 DNA follows: TGTGCCAGCAGCGGGAACGGGGGCAGAGAGACCCAGTACTTC. It is translated as CASSGNGGRETQYF.

This clonotype was observed a handful of times. The chain is built from TRBV7-2 and TRBJ2-1; no firm D call. Deletions cut 2 bases from V and 3 bases from J, with 11 bases between. The length of the CDR3 is 15 residues. CDR1 and CDR2 from the germline V gene are SGHTA and FQGNSA. The CDR3: CASSLSPTGYNEQFF. The CDR3 nucleotides are TGTGCCAGCAGCTTATCCCCCACCGGCTACAATGAGCAGTTCTTC. The whole variable domain, remainder taken from reference TRBV7-2 and TRBJ2-1, is GAGVSQSPSNKVTEKGKDVELRCDPISGHTALYWYRQSLGQGLEFLIYFQGNSAPDKSGLPSDRFSAERTGGSVSTLTIQRTQQEDSAVYLCASSLSPTGYNEQFFGPGTRLTVL.

V is TRBV7-2 and J is TRBJ2-3, with 8 positions matching TRBD2. The germline gives CDR1 SGHTA, CDR2 FQGNSA. The CDR3 is 17 residues long. V shed 8 bases, J shed 0 bases, and the junction held 13 bases outside the gene matches. CDR3 coding DNA: TGTGCCAGCGGGGCGGGGGGCCACCCCACGAGCACAGATACGCAGTATTTT. It yields the protein CASGAGGHPTSTDTQYF.

This sequence joins TRBV28 and TRBJ2-1; 7 bases line up with TRBD2. V gave up 8 bases and J gave up 9 bases; unmatched junction bases: 10. Germline values: CDR1 MDHEN, CDR2 SYDVKM. The CDR3 runs to 13 residues. The CDR3 reads CASRASGTFEQFF. The CDR3 DNA is TGTGCCAGCCGGGCCAGCGGGACTTTTGAGCAGTTCTTC.

The chain employs TRBV20-1 and TRBJ2-5; D may correspond to TRBD1 or TRBD2 (5 bases each). The length of the CDR3 is 12 residues. The V gene's germline CDR1 is DFQATT and CDR2 SNEGSKA (reference sequence). Trimming pared 1 base from V and 9 bases from J, leaving 12 bases between. The CDR3 DNA follows: TGCAGTGCTAGAGTAGCCCGAGGGGCCCAGTACTTC. Protein: CSARVARGAQYF.

This clonotype appeared a few times. The gene calls are TRBV14 and TRBJ1-2; the D gene is possibly TRBD1 (5 bases). The CDR3 is made up of 17 amino acids. The V gene's germline CDR1 is SGHDN and CDR2 FVKESK. V was shortened by 5 bases and J by 0 bases, with 19 bases between the two germline ends. The CDR3 DNA is TGTGCCAGCAGCGTACTAAGGGAGGGACCTTCTAACTATGGCTACACCTTC. As protein: CASSVLREGPSNYGYTF.

V usage is TRBV3-1 and J usage is TRBJ2-3; D remains unclear. The CDR3 has 13 amino acids. Trimming left V 2 bases short and J 7 bases short, with 10 bases between. The germline V gene encodes CDR1 LGHDT and CDR2 YNNKEL (reference sequence). CDR3 protein: CASSQSERNTQYF. CDR3 DNA: TGTGCCAGCAGCCAATCCGAAAGGAATACGCAGTATTTT.

In this sample, this clonotype turned up a few times. The chain carries TRBV5-1 and TRBJ2-7; D is unclear. The germline gives CDR1 SGHRS, CDR2 YFSETQ. This CDR3 is built from 14 residues. Trimming pared 0 bases from V and 2 bases from J, leaving 9 bases between. The DNA for the CDR3 is TGCGCCAGCAGCTTGGGGCAGGAGACCTACGAGCAGTACTTC. Translation: CASSLGQETYEQYF. Full variable domain (remainder filled in from reference TRBV5-1 and TRBJ2-7): KAGVTQTPRYLIKTRGQQVTLSCSPISGHRSVSWYQQTPGQGLQFLFEYFSETQRNKGNFPGRFSGRQFSNSRSEMNVSTLELGDSALYLCASSLGQETYEQYFGPGTRLTVT.

V usage is TRBV6-5 and J usage is TRBJ2-5; perhaps TRBD2 as D (5 bases). V dropped 2 bases and J dropped 4 bases, with 14 bases sitting between them. The CDR3 consists of 15 residues. Germline CDR1 reads MNHEY; CDR2 reads SVGAGI. The CDR3 sequence is CASSYNLASSETQYF. CDR3 sequence (DNA): TGTGCCAGCAGTTACAACCTAGCTAGCTCAGAGACCCAGTACTTC.

In this sample, this clonotype turned up a few times. CDR3 residues: CAISDPGLATDEQFF. Written as DNA, the CDR3 is TGTGCCATCAGTGATCCGGGACTAGCAACGGACGAGCAGTTCTTC. This chain joins TRBV10-3 and TRBJ2-1; TRBD2 matches at 9 bases. The length of the CDR3 is 15 residues. The V gene end was trimmed by 3 bases and the J gene end by 10 bases; junction bases not matched to a gene: 10. Germline V gene data show CDR1 as ENHRY and CDR2 as SYGVKD.

This chain connects TRBV13 to TRBJ2-4, with TRBD1 as a possible D gene (5 bases). The J call may be mistaken, given a closer DNA end match to TRBJ2-7. The CDR3 is 17 residues long. CDR1 is PRHDT and CDR2 is FYEKMQ in the germline V gene (reference sequence). The CDR3 coding sequence is TGTGCCAGCAGCCAAGGGGTATGGTCAAGACGGGTCGGCGAGCAGTACTTC. It translates to CASSQGVWSRRVGEQYF.

The chain uses TRBV5-6 and TRBJ2-4; tentative D call: TRBD2 (5 bases). The CDR3 has 15 amino acids. Trimming cost V 4 bases and J 8 bases, with 19 bases left between them. Germline V gene data show CDR1 as SGHDT and CDR2 as YYEEEE. The CDR3: CASSPDVVGVDIQYF. The DNA of the CDR3 is TGTGCCAGCAGCCCTGATGTAGTGGGAGTCGACATTCAGTACTTC.

This clonotype was observed a single time. V and J are TRBV20-1 and TRBJ2-7, with D possibly matching TRBD1 (5 bases). This CDR3 has 12 amino acids. V lost 4 bases and J 3 bases, leaving 10 bases between the germline ends. Germline V gene lookup returns CDR1 DFQATT and CDR2 SNEGSKA (reference sequence). This CDR3 reads CSAKGHRYEQYF. CDR3 bases: TGCAGTGCTAAAGGACACCGCTACGAGCAGTACTTC.

Notes on this clonotype: Germline is not matched at one junction end, which may reflect a read error. The V gene is TRBV5-1, the J gene TRBJ2-7; 9 positions agree with TRBD1. The CDR3 totals 15 residues. Germline V gives CDR1 SGHRS, CDR2 YFSETQ. The CDR3 reads CASSLLQGASYERYF. The CDR3 DNA reads as TGCGCCAGCAGCTTGCTACAGGGGGCTTCCTACGAGCGGTACTTC.

The genes are TRBV15 and TRBJ2-7; either TRBD1 or TRBD2 may fit D (5 bases each). Germline-derived CDR1 and CDR2 are LNHNV and YYDKDF (reference sequence). The CDR3 is made up of 13 amino acids. V lost 5 bases and J 3 bases, leaving 11 bases between the germline ends. DNA of the CDR3: TGTGCCACCAGCGTCTGGGACGGCTACGAGCAGTACTTC. This translates into CATSVWDGYEQYF.

The table lists this clonotype with a few counts. This rearrangement joins TRBV4-3 to TRBJ2-1; possibly TRBD2 for D (6 bases). This CDR3 has 17 residues. V dropped 0 bases and J dropped 4 bases, with 16 bases sitting between them. Germline CDR1 reads LGHNA; CDR2 reads YSLEER. The DNA of the CDR3 is TGCGCCAGCAGCCAAGATCTTGGCGGGAATCTGTACAATGAGCAGTTCTTC. This gives the protein CASSQDLGGNLYNEQFF.

A few counts support this clonotype. The chain has TRBV6-5 and TRBJ2-5; no clear D gene. Trimming pared 0 bases from V and 8 bases from J, leaving 13 bases between. The CDR3 length is 14 residues. Germline loops: CDR1 MNHEY, CDR2 SVGAGI. CDR3 sequence: CASSYSKSWDTQYF. The CDR3 DNA reads TGTGCCAGCAGTTACTCGAAGTCATGGGATACCCAGTACTTC.

This clonotype has just a few counts. This rearrangement joins TRBV6-2 or TRBV6-3 to TRBJ1-2, with 7 bases fitting TRBD1. With V trimmed by 6 bases and J by 8 bases, 6 bases remained unmatched. The CDR3 runs to 12 residues. Germline V lookup: CDR1 MNHEY, CDR2 SVGEGT. The CDR3 sequence: CASRGDSSGYTF. Here the CDR3 DNA reads TGTGCCAGCAGGGGGGACAGTTCCGGCTACACCTTC.

This clonotype showed up just a few times. V usage is TRBV10-3 and J usage is TRBJ1-5; D unclear. Between the trimmed V and J ends, which lost 0 bases and 4 bases, there was a span of 10 bases. Germline V gene lookup returns CDR1 ENHRY and CDR2 SYGVKD. CDR3 length: 15 amino acids. The CDR3: CAISESNWGNQPQHF. CDR3 coding DNA: TGTGCCATCAGTGAGTCGAATTGGGGTAATCAGCCCCAGCATTTT.

This clonotype appeared many times. J is TRBJ2-5 and V is TRBV7-2, with 11 bases fitting TRBD2. Trimming removed 5 bases from V and 5 bases from J; junction bases left unmatched: 16. CDR3 length: 18 residues. Germline V gene data show CDR1 as SGHTA and CDR2 as FQGNSA. The CDR3 region is CASSPPSGGHLPRETQYF. The CDR3 DNA sequence: TGTGCCAGCAGCCCGCCTAGCGGGGGGCACCTCCCGCGGGAGACCCAGTACTTC.